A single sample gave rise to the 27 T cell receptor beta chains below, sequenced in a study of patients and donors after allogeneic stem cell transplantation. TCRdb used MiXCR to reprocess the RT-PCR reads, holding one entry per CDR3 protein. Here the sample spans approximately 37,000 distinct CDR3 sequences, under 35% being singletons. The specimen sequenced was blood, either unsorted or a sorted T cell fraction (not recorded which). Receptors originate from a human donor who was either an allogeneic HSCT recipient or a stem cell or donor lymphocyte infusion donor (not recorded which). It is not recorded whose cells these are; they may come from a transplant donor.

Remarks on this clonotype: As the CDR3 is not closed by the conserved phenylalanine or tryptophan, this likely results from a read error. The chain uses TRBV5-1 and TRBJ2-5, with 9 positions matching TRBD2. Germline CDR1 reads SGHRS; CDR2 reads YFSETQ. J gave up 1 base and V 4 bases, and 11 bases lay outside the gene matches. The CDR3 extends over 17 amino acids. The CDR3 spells CASSKNYGLARQETQYS. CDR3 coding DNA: TGCGCCAGCAGCAAGAACTATGGACTAGCGCGCCAAGAGACCCAGTACTCC.

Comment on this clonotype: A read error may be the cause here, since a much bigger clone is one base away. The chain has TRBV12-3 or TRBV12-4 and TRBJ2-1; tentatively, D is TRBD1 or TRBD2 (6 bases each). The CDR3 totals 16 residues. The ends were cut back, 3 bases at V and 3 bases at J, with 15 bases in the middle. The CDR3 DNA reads TGTGCCAGCAGTTTTAGGGCGGGGACAATCTACAATGAGCAGTTCTTC. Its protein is CASSFRAGTIYNEQFF.

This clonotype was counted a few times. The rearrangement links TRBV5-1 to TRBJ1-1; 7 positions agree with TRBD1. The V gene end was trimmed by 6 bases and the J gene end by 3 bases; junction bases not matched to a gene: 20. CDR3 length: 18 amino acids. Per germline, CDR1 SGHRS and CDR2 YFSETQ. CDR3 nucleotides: TGCGCCAGCACCCCGGGACAGTTGATAGTGATCAAAGACACTGAAGCTTTCTTT. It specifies CASTPGQLIVIKDTEAFF.

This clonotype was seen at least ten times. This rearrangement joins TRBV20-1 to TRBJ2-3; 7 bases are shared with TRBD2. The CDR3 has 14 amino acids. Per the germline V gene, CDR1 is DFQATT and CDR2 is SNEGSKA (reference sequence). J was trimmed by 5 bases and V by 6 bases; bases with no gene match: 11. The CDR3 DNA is TGCAGTGCACGACGGGGGGAGGGAGGAGATACGCAGTATTTT. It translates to CSARRGEGGDTQYF.

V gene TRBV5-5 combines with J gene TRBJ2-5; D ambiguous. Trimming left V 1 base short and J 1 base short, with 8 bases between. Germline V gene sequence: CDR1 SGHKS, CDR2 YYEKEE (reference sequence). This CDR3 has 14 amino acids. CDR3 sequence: CASSLMAAQETQYF. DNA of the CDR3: TGTGCCAGCAGCTTGATGGCGGCCCAAGAGACCCAGTACTTC.

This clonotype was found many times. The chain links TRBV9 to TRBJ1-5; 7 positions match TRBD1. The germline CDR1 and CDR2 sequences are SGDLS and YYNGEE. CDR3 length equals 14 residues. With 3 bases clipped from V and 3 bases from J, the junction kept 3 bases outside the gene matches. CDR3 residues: CASSATGSNQPQHF. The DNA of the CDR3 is TGTGCCAGCAGCGCGACAGGGTCCAATCAGCCCCAGCATTTT.

CDR3: CSAIRTGELFF. DNA of the CDR3: TGCAGTGCTATACGCACCGGGGAGCTGTTTTTT. The rearrangement links TRBV20-1 to TRBJ2-2; the D is unclear. CDR3 size: 11 residues. CDR1 is DFQATT and CDR2 is SNEGSKA in the germline V gene (reference sequence). Trimming pared 4 bases from V and 4 bases from J, leaving 4 bases between.

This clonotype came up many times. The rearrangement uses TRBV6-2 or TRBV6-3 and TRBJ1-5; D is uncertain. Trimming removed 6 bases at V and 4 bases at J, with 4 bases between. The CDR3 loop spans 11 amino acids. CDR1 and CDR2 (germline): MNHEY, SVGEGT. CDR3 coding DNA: TGTGCCAGCAGGGGAAATCAGCCCCAGCATTTT. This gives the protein CASRGNQPQHF.

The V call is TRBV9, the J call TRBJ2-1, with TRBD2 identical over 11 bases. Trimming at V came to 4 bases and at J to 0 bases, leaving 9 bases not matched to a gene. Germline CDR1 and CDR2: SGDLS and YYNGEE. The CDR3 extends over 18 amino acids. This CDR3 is CASSHNRLAGHSYNEQFF. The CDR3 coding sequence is TGTGCCAGCAGCCATAATAGACTAGCGGGGCACTCCTACAATGAGCAGTTCTTC.

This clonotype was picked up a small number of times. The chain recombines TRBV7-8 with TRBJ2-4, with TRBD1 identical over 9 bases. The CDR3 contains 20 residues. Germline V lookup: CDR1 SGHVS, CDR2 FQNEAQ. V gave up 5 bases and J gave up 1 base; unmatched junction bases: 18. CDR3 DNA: TGTGCCAGCAGCACCCCCTCCGGGACAGGGTACTTAGTTGCCAAAAACATTCAGTACTTC. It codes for CASSTPSGTGYLVAKNIQYF.

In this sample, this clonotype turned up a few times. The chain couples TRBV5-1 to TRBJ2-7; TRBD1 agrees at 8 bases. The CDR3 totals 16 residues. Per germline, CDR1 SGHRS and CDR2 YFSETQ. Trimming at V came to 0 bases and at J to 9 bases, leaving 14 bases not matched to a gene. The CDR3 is CASSLGESGQDHPQYF. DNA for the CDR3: TGCGCCAGCAGCTTGGGGGAATCGGGACAGGATCATCCGCAGTACTTC.

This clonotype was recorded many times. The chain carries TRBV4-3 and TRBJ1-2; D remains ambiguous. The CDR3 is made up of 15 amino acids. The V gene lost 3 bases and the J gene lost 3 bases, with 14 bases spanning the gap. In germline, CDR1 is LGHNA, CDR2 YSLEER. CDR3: CASSQDYSGHYGYTF. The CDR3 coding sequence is TGCGCCAGCAGCCAGGATTATTCGGGCCACTATGGCTACACCTTC.

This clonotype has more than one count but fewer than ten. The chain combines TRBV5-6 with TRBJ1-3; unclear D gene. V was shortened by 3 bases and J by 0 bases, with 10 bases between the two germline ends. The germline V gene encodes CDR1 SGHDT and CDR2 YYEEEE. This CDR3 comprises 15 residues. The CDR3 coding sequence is TGTGCCAGCAGCTCCTGGGGTCACTCTGGAAACACCATATATTTT. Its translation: CASSSWGHSGNTIYF.

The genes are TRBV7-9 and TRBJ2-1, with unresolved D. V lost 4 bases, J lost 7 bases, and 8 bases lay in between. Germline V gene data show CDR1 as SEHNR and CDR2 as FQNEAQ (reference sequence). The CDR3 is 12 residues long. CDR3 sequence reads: CASSYILNEQFF. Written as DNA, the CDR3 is TGTGCCAGCAGCTATATTTTGAATGAGCAGTTCTTC.

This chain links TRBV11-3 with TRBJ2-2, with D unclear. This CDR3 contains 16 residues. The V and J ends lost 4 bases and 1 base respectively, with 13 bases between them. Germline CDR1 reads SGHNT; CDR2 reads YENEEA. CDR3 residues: CASSSQRPGNTGELFF. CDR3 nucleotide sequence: TGTGCCAGCAGCTCCCAGAGACCCGGGAACACCGGGGAGCTGTTTTTT.

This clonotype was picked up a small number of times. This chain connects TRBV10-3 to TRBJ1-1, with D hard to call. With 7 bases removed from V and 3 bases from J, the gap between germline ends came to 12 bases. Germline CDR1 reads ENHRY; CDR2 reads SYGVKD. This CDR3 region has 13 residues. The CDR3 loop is CAIIAVHHTEAFF. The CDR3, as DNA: TGTGCCATCATCGCGGTACACCACACTGAAGCTTTCTTT.

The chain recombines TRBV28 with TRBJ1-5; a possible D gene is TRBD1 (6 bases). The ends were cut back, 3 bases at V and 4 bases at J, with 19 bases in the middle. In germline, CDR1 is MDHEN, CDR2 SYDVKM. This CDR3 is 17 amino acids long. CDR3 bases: TGTGCCAGCAGTTTGGGAGGGGGTCGGGCAGGAAATCAGCCCCAGCATTTT. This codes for CASSLGGGRAGNQPQHF.

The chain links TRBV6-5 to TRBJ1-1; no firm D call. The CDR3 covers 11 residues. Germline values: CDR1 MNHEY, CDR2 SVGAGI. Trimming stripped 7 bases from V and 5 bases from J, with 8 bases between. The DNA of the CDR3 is TGTGCCAGCAAGTCAGGAACTGAAGCTTTCTTT. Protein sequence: CASKSGTEAFF.

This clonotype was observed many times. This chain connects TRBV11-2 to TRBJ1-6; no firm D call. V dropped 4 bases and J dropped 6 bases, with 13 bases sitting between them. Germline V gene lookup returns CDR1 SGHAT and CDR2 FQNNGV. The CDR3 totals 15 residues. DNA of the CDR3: TGTGCCAGCAGCTCTCCAATTAGGAGTAATTCACCCCTCCACTTT. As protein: CASSSPIRSNSPLHF. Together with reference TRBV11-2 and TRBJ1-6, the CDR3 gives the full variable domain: EAGVAQSPRYKIIEKRQSVAFWCNPISGHATLYWYQQILGQGPKLLIQFQNNGVVDDSQLPKDRFSAERLKGVDSTLKIQPAKLEDSAVYLCASSSPIRSNSPLHFGNGTRLTVT.

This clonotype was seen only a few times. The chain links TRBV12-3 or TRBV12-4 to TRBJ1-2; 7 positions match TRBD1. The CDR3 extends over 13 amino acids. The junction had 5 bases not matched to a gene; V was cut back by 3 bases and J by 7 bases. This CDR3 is CASSLRDSLGYTF. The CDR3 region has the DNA TGTGCCAGCAGTTTGAGGGACAGCCTTGGCTACACCTTC.

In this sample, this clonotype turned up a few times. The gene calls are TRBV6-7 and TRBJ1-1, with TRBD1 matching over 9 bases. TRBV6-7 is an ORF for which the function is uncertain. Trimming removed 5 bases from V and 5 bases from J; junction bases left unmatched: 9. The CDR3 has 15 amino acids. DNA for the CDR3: TGTGCCAGCAGTCATCCTCGACAGGGGGGAACTGAAGCTTTCTTT. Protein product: CASSHPRQGGTEAFF.

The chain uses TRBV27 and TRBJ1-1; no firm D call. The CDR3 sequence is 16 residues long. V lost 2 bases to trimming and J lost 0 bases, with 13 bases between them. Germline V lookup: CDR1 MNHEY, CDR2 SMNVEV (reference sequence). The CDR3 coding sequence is TGTGCCAGCAGTTTAAGAGCAATACCAATGAACACTGAAGCTTTCTTT. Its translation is CASSLRAIPMNTEAFF.

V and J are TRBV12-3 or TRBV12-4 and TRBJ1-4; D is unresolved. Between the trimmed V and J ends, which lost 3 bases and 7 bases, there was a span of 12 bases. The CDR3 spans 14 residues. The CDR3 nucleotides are TGTGCCAGCAGTTTTGGCACGGCCGCTGAAAAACTGTTTTTT. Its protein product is CASSFGTAAEKLFF.

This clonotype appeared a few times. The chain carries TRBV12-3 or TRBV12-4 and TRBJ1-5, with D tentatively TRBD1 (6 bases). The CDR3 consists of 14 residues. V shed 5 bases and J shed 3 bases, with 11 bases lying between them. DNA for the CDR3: TGTGCCAGCAGTCGACAGGCGGTCAATCAGCCCCAGCATTTT. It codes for CASSRQAVNQPQHF.

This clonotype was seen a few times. The CDR3: CSARPRDEQFF. The CDR3 region has the DNA TGCAGTGCTAGACCGCGGGATGAGCAGTTCTTC. The chain joins TRBV20-1 to TRBJ2-1, with D possibly being TRBD2 (5 bases). Germline assignment: CDR1 DFQATT and CDR2 SNEGSKA (reference sequence). V was trimmed by 2 bases and J by 8 bases, leaving 7 bases between them. The length of the CDR3 is 11 residues.

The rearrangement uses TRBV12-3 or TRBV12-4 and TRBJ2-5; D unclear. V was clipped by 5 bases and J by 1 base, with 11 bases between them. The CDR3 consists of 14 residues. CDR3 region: CASSAASGQETQYF. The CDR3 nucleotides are TGTGCCAGCAGTGCAGCCTCGGGCCAAGAGACCCAGTACTTC.

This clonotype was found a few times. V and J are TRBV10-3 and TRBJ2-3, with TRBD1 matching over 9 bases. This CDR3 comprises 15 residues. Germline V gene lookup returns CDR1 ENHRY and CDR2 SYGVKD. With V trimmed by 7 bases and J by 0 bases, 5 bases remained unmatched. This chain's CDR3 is CAITAGTGSTDTQYF. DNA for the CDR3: TGTGCCATCACGGCTGGGACAGGGAGCACAGATACGCAGTATTTT.